These 27 T cell receptor beta chains share one sample of origin, sequenced in a study of blood T cell repertoires in COVID-19. Only in-frame clones appear in the TCRdb table, and some are missing; sequencing was by immunoSEQ multiplex PCR. The sample contains approximately 59,000 clones, about 81% of which appear only once. The sequenced material came from peripheral blood. These receptors were collected from a man in his fifties or sixties with COVID-19, enrolled during active disease.

The chain employs TRBV7-8 and TRBJ2-7; 7 bases are shared with TRBD1. J lost 0 bases, V lost 5 bases, and 4 bases had no gene match. Germline values: CDR1 SGHVS, CDR2 FQNEAQ. The CDR3 length is 14 residues. The CDR3 region has the DNA TGTGCCAGCAGCCGAGGGGACAGCTCCTACGAGCAGTACTTC. It encodes CASSRGDSSYEQYF.

This clone was counted only a few times. The J gene is TRBJ1-5, the V gene TRBV11-2; TRBD1 agrees at 9 bases. Losses at the gene ends were 1 base for V and 7 bases for J; bases not matched to a gene: 5. The CDR3 length is 15 residues. Germline V gives CDR1 SGHAT, CDR2 FQNNGV. CDR3 sequence reads: CASSLGTGGGQPQHF. CDR3 coding DNA: TGTGCCAGCAGCTTAGGAACAGGGGGCGGGCAGCCCCAGCATTTT.

V usage is TRBV14 and J usage is TRBJ2-2; 12 bases fit TRBD2. V shed 1 base and J 4 bases; nucleotides not matched to a gene: 1. CDR1 and CDR2 from the germline V gene are SGHDN and FVKESK. The CDR3 loop spans 16 amino acids. CDR3 in amino acids: CASSQGLAGVTGELFF. DNA of the CDR3: TGTGCCAGCAGCCAAGGACTAGCGGGGGTCACCGGGGAGCTGTTTTTT.

Only a few counts were recorded for this clone. V gene TRBV4-2 combines with J gene TRBJ1-3, with TRBD1 matching over 7 bases. Germline V CDR1 and CDR2: LGHNA, YNFKEQ. The CDR3 has 17 amino acids. With V trimmed by 4 bases and J by 0 bases, 9 bases remained unmatched. The DNA of the CDR3 is TGTGCCAGCAGCCCAATAGGGACAGTAAGCTCTGGAAACACCATATATTTT. Its protein is CASSPIGTVSSGNTIYF.

The count of this clone is one. The chain links TRBV7-9 to TRBJ1-2; possibly TRBD1 for D (5 bases). The length of the CDR3 is 15 residues. Germline V gene sequence: CDR1 SEHNR, CDR2 FQNEAQ (reference sequence). V was shortened by 2 bases and J by 0 bases, with 10 bases between the two germline ends. Written as DNA, the CDR3 is TGTGCCAGCAGCTTAAACGACAGACCTAACTATGGCTACACCTTC. Its translation: CASSLNDRPNYGYTF.

This clone was seen ten or more times. The gene calls are TRBV27 and TRBJ2-5; D remains ambiguous. This CDR3 has 15 amino acids. CDR1 and CDR2 (germline): MNHEY, SMNVEV (reference sequence). V shed 2 bases and J shed 5 bases, with 15 bases lying between them. The CDR3 region is CASSLGDSPRETQYF. CDR3 DNA sequence: TGTGCCAGCAGTTTAGGAGACTCCCCCCGGGAGACCCAGTACTTC.

The chain recombines TRBV19 with TRBJ2-1; TRBD2 is a possible D gene (5 bases). Trimming left V 5 bases short and J 5 bases short, with 13 bases between. This CDR3 comprises 14 residues. Germline assignment: CDR1 LNHDA and CDR2 SQIVND (reference sequence). CDR3 amino acids: CASSLGEGNNEQFF. The CDR3 DNA reads TGTGCCAGTAGTCTGGGTGAGGGTAACAATGAGCAGTTCTTC.

V gene TRBV3-1 (or the pseudogene TRBV3-2) combines with J gene TRBJ2-7, with TRBD2 matching over 12 bases. The CDR3 runs 15 residues. With V trimmed by 2 bases and J by 6 bases, 5 bases remained unmatched. Germline CDR1 LGHDT, CDR2 YNNKEL (reference sequence). The chain's CDR3 is CASSQQGTSGREQYF. The CDR3 nucleotides read TGTGCCAGCAGCCAACAAGGGACTAGCGGGCGCGAGCAGTACTTC.

The CDR3 bases are TGTGCCAGCAGCCCCCGCTCCTACAATGAGCAGTTCTTC. Amino acids: CASSPRSYNEQFF. The chain combines TRBV7-3 with TRBJ2-1; D not certain. The V end lost 5 bases, the J end lost 0 bases, and 5 bases lay between the germline ends. The CDR3 spans 13 residues. Germline CDR1 SGHTA, CDR2 FQGTGA.

This clone appeared a single time. V usage is TRBV5-1 and J usage is TRBJ2-1, with 7 bases aligning to TRBD1. V shed 3 bases and J 8 bases; nucleotides not matched to a gene: 5. The CDR3 is 13 amino acids. From germline, CDR1 is SGHRS and CDR2 YFSETQ. The CDR3 sequence is CASSWTGSYEQFF. The DNA of the CDR3 is TGCGCCAGCAGCTGGACAGGCTCATATGAGCAGTTCTTC.

In this sample, this clone turned up a few times. The chain carries TRBV29-1 and TRBJ2-3; a weak D match, TRBD1 (7 bases). Germline-derived CDR1 and CDR2 are SQVTM and ANQGSEA. CDR3 length: 15 amino acids. V was pared by 7 bases and J by 0 bases, with 17 bases between. The CDR3 spells CSAPGGQVSTDTQYF. The DNA for the CDR3 is TGCAGCGCCCCAGGGGGGCAGGTGAGCACAGATACGCAGTATTTT.

The chain links TRBV5-4 to TRBJ2-1, with TRBD1 matching over 9 bases. The junction had 7 bases not matched to a gene; V was cut back by 0 bases and J by 6 bases. CDR3 length equals 16 residues. CDR1 and CDR2 from the germline V gene are SGHNT and YYREEE (reference sequence). The CDR3 loop is CASSLGLDRGTNEQFF. In nucleotides, the CDR3 is TGTGCCAGCAGCTTGGGGCTGGACAGGGGAACCAATGAGCAGTTCTTC.

This rearrangement joins TRBV6-5 to TRBJ2-7; D possibly corresponds to TRBD2 (6 bases). Germline V gene sequence: CDR1 MNHEY, CDR2 SVGAGI. Trimming took 5 bases from V and 4 from J, leaving 15 bases between them. The CDR3 contains 14 residues. The DNA of the CDR3 is TGTGCCAGCAGTCCGACATGGGGGAGGTACGAGCAGTACTTC. It yields the protein CASSPTWGRYEQYF.

V usage is TRBV2 and J usage is TRBJ2-2; tentative D call: TRBD1 (6 bases). Germline loops: CDR1 SNHLY, CDR2 FYNNEI. There are 13 residues in the CDR3. The germline V and J ends were trimmed by 6 bases and 6 bases, with 11 bases remaining between them. The CDR3, as DNA: TGTGCCAGCAGCCCGACAGGTCCCGGGGAGCTGTTTTTT. Translated, it gives CASSPTGPGELFF.

There are a few counts of this clone. The chain joins TRBV10-3 to TRBJ1-3, with a weak D call TRBD1 (6 bases). CDR1 is ENHRY and CDR2 is SYGVKD in the germline V gene. V was trimmed by 10 bases and J by 0 bases, leaving 16 bases between them. This CDR3 contains 15 residues. The CDR3 loop is CATGPTGNSGNTIYF. For the CDR3, the DNA is TGTGCCACCGGACCTACAGGGAACTCTGGAAACACCATATATTTT.

The V gene is TRBV18, the J gene TRBJ2-3; 10 bases match TRBD2. This CDR3 comprises 16 residues. Losses at the gene ends were 3 bases for V and 4 bases for J; bases not matched to a gene: 7. The germline CDR1 and CDR2 sequences are KGHSH and LQKENI. The CDR3 loop is CASSPLLAGRADTQYF. As DNA, the CDR3 is TGTGCCAGCTCACCTTTACTAGCGGGACGCGCAGATACGCAGTATTTT.

The V gene is TRBV11-3, the J gene TRBJ1-1; D remains ambiguous. This CDR3 comprises 14 residues. Germline V gives CDR1 SGHNT, CDR2 YENEEA. V lost 5 bases to trimming and J lost 4 bases, with 14 bases between them. The CDR3 here is CASSRSRSGTEAFF. The CDR3 DNA follows: TGTGCCAGCAGCCGAAGTAGGTCGGGCACTGAAGCTTTCTTT.

V usage is TRBV28 and J usage is TRBJ2-1; 8 nucleotides match TRBD2. The CDR3 is 20 amino acids. V trimming: 4 bases; J trimming: 1 base; junction bases outside the gene matches: 18. The germline V gene has CDR1 MDHEN and CDR2 SYDVKM. Here the CDR3 reads CASSSTPVRAGGVSYNEQFF. The CDR3 nucleotides are TGTGCCAGCAGTTCAACCCCAGTGAGGGCGGGAGGAGTATCCTACAATGAGCAGTTCTTC.

The chain recombines TRBV11-2 with TRBJ2-2, with 7 bases lining up with TRBD2. V dropped 3 bases and J dropped 1; count of bases not matched to a gene: 8. CDR3 length: 17 residues. Germline-derived CDR1 and CDR2 are SGHAT and FQNNGV. CDR3 sequence reads: CASSFPPSGKNTGELFF. CDR3 nucleotides: TGTGCCAGCAGCTTCCCCCCTAGCGGCAAGAACACCGGGGAGCTGTTTTTT.

This clone is labeled medium-sized. V is TRBV27 and J is TRBJ2-7, with 9 bases lining up with TRBD1. V shed 6 bases, J shed 6 bases, and the junction held 9 bases outside the gene matches. The CDR3 sequence is 14 residues long. The V gene's germline CDR1 is MNHEY and CDR2 SMNVEV (reference sequence). The CDR3, as DNA: TGTGCCAGCAGCGCTACCGGGACAGGGTTCGAGCAGTACTTC. Its protein is CASSATGTGFEQYF.

This chain's CDR3 is CASSKSPRSKNQPQHF. CDR3 nucleotides: TGTGCCAGCAGCAAATCTCCACGGTCCAAAAATCAGCCCCAGCATTTT. The chain recombines TRBV21-1 with TRBJ1-5. TRBV21-1 is described as a pseudogene. The CDR3 totals 16 residues.

The chain joins TRBV13 to TRBJ2-1, with D unclear. V dropped 0 bases and J dropped 4 bases, with 13 bases sitting between them. The CDR3 is made up of 16 amino acids. Germline V CDR1 and CDR2: PRHDT, FYEKMQ (reference sequence). The CDR3 coding sequence is TGTGCCAGCAGCTTAGGCCTGGGCGATCGTTACAATGAGCAGTTCTTC. Translation gives CASSLGLGDRYNEQFF.

The chain links TRBV3-1 (or the pseudogene TRBV3-2) to TRBJ2-3, with 13 bases aligning to TRBD2. Germline CDR1 is LGHDT and CDR2 is YNNKEL (reference sequence). This CDR3 has 18 residues. V lost 4 bases to trimming and J lost 2 bases; unmatched junction nucleotides: 9. DNA for the CDR3: TGTGCCAGCAGCCCGATAATCGGGACTAGCGGGGACACAGATACGCAGTATTTT. This encodes CASSPIIGTSGDTDTQYF.

The rearrangement joins TRBV7-3 to TRBJ2-1; 8 bases fit TRBD2. In germline, CDR1 is SGHTA, CDR2 FQGTGA. The CDR3 loop spans 16 amino acids. V trimming: 5 bases; J trimming: 8 bases; junction bases outside the gene matches: 14. Here the CDR3 DNA reads TGTGCCAGCAGCCTCCTCGGTGGGACTAGGACACATGAGCAGTTCTTC. This sequence encodes CASSLLGGTRTHEQFF.

The rearrangement joins TRBV5-1 to TRBJ2-5; TRBD1 might be the D (5 bases). V lost 0 bases to trimming and J lost 5 bases, with 14 bases between them. The length of the CDR3 is 15 residues. Germline CDR1 is SGHRS and CDR2 is YFSETQ. This CDR3 is CASSLEGQKLETQYF. CDR3 DNA sequence: TGCGCCAGCAGCTTGGAGGGGCAGAAGCTTGAGACCCAGTACTTC.

This chain uses TRBV9 with TRBJ1-6; no firm D call. Germline lookup yields CDR1 SGDLS and CDR2 YYNGEE. CDR3 size: 14 residues. V lost 2 bases to trimming and J lost 6 bases, with 9 bases between them. Here the CDR3 DNA reads TGTGCCAGCAGCGTTGGGGAGGTTAATTCACCCCTCCACTTT. It yields the protein CASSVGEVNSPLHF.

This sequence joins TRBV15 and TRBJ2-5, with TRBD2 matching 13 bases. CDR3 length equals 19 residues. Germline V gives CDR1 LNHNV, CDR2 YYDKDF (reference sequence). With 0 bases clipped from V and 1 base from J, the junction kept 8 bases outside the gene matches. This CDR3 reads CATSRDTSGRASGQETQYF. CDR3 nucleotides: TGTGCCACCAGCAGAGATACTAGCGGGAGGGCCTCGGGCCAAGAGACCCAGTACTTC.